These 16 T cell receptor beta chains were sequenced from one sample in a study of shared clonotypes between healthy human individuals (dated by TCRdb to 2020 to 2022). The library was produced with the immunoSEQ multiplex PCR assay. TCRdb limited this immuneACCESS table to in-frame rearrangements with V and J called. A share of clones is missing; checked studies link under half to unresolved V genes, and the rest is unexplained. In all, the sample holds about 980,000 clones, and 76% of those were seen once. The ten largest clones represent about 1.5% of the sample. Sequencing was performed on memory CD4+ T cells sorted from blood. The sample's cell subset or site label, in plain terms: CD45RA-negative fraction. The receptors derive from a young man in good health.

The J gene is TRBJ1-2, the V gene TRBV10-3; D might be TRBD1 (5 bases). The V and J ends lost 0 bases and 2 bases respectively, with 7 bases between them. This CDR3 is 14 amino acids long. CDR1 is ENHRY and CDR2 is SYGVKD in the germline V gene. The CDR3 reads CAISESQGNYGYTF. CDR3 nucleotide sequence: TGTGCCATCAGTGAGTCCCAGGGCAACTATGGCTACACCTTC.

This chain uses TRBV6-5 with TRBJ2-1, with no clear D. V was trimmed by 8 bases and J by 10 bases, leaving 18 bases between them. The V gene's germline CDR1 is MNHEY and CDR2 SVGAGI. This CDR3 comprises 13 residues. CDR3 sequence reads: CASGVLGYGEQFF. The DNA of the CDR3 is TGTGCCAGCGGGGTGCTGGGATATGGGGAGCAGTTCTTC.

This clone has at least ten counts. Distinct nucleotide sequences in the sample also encode this CDR3. This chain connects TRBV6-1 to TRBJ1-1; D unclear. The V gene's germline CDR1 is MNHNS and CDR2 SASEGT. V shed 0 bases and J shed 0 bases, with 11 bases lying between them. The CDR3 runs 16 residues. As DNA, the CDR3 is TGTGCCAGCAGTGAAGCGCTTGGGCGGTTGAACACTGAAGCTTTCTTT. Protein sequence: CASSEALGRLNTEAFF.

In regard to this clone: At one end, the junction sequence differs from germline, possibly due to a read error. The chain is built from TRBV5-4 and TRBJ2-3; 8 positions match TRBD1. The length of the CDR3 is 14 residues. Per the germline V gene, CDR1 is SGHNT and CDR2 is YYREEE (reference sequence). The chain's CDR3 is CASSPRTGTDTQYF. The CDR3, as DNA: TGTGCCAGCAGCCCCCGGACAGGGACAGACACGCAGTATTTT.

J is TRBJ1-1 and V is TRBV2; unclear D gene. The CDR3 covers 14 residues. V lost 7 bases and J lost 0, with 12 bases in between. In germline, CDR1 is SNHLY, CDR2 FYNNEI. The CDR3 bases are TGTGCCAGCACTGGGAAGTTGATGAACACTGAAGCTTTCTTT. It is translated as CASTGKLMNTEAFF.

This clone was observed once. The rearrangement uses TRBV14 and TRBJ2-2; 7 bases align to TRBD1. CDR1 SGHDN and CDR2 FVKESK come from the germline V gene. The CDR3 has 15 amino acids. V trimming: 4 bases; J trimming: 3 bases; junction bases outside the gene matches: 5. CDR3 DNA sequence: TGTGCCAGCAGCCTTACCCAGGGGGACACCGGGGAGCTGTTTTTT. Translating it yields CASSLTQGDTGELFF.

V is TRBV27 and J is TRBJ2-5, with 12 bases aligning to TRBD2. Germline CDR1 is MNHEY and CDR2 is SMNVEV (reference sequence). J gave up 2 bases and V 6 bases, and 4 bases lay outside the gene matches. The CDR3 consists of 15 residues. Here the CDR3 DNA reads TGTGCCAGCAGATCCGGGACTAGCGGGCAAGAGACCCAGTACTTC. This translates into CASRSGTSGQETQYF.

J is TRBJ1-1 and V is TRBV18; D perhaps matches TRBD1 (6 bases). The CDR3 consists of 17 residues. Between the trimmed V and J ends, which lost 6 bases and 0 bases, there was a span of 20 bases. Germline V gene sequence: CDR1 KGHSH, CDR2 LQKENI. The CDR3 nucleotides are TGTGCCAGCTCCCCGGACAGAAACAGGAACTTGAACACTGAAGCTTTCTTT. Its translation is CASSPDRNRNLNTEAFF. The whole variable domain, remainder taken from reference TRBV18 and TRBJ1-1, is NAGVMQNPRHLVRRRGQEARLRCSPMKGHSHVYWYRQLPEEGLKFMVYLQKENIIDESGMPKERFSAEFPKEGPSILRIQQVVRGDSAAYFCASSPDRNRNLNTEAFFGQGTRLTVV.

This chain links TRBV30 with TRBJ1-3; 9 bases fit TRBD1. The CDR3 is 12 residues long. Germline assignment: CDR1 GTSNPN and CDR2 SVGIG (reference sequence). The CDR3 is CALDRGLDTIYF. The DNA of the CDR3 is TGTGCACTCGACAGGGGGTTGGACACCATATATTTT. Combining the CDR3 with reference TRBV30 and TRBJ1-3 gives the whole variable domain SQTIHQWPATLVQPVGSPLSLECTVEGTSNPNLYWYRQAAGRGLQLLFYSVGIGQISSEVPQNLSASRPQDRQFILSSKKLLLSDSGFYLCALDRGLDTIYFGEGSWLTVV.

The CDR3 is CASSVATGGTSMETQYF. For the CDR3, the DNA is TGTGCCAGCAGCGTAGCTACGGGGGGGACCTCGATGGAGACCCAGTACTTC. The rearrangement joins TRBV9 to TRBJ2-5; the match to TRBD2 covers 8 bases. V lost 0 bases, J lost 5 bases, and 12 bases stayed unmatched. The CDR3 is made up of 17 amino acids. Germline CDR1 SGDLS, CDR2 YYNGEE.

Note on this clone: The sample holds other DNA sequences that translate to the same CDR3. The chain employs TRBV18 and TRBJ2-1, with 9 bases lining up with TRBD2. With V trimmed by 2 bases and J by 4 bases, 3 bases remained unmatched. Germline assignment: CDR1 KGHSH and CDR2 LQKENI. This CDR3 comprises 15 residues. The CDR3 spells CASSPRLAGYNEQFF. Written as DNA, the CDR3 is TGTGCCAGCTCACCAAGGCTAGCGGGGTACAATGAGCAGTTCTTC.

This clone has a count of ten or more. This sequence joins TRBV5-1 and TRBJ2-7, with D tentatively TRBD1 (5 bases). Trimming took off 4 bases at V and 4 bases at J, with 15 bases between the two ends. Germline assignment: CDR1 SGHRS and CDR2 YFSETQ. This CDR3 contains 14 residues. In DNA, the CDR3 is TGCGCCAGCAGCGGGGTAGGGGATCTGTACGAGCAGTACTTC. Amino acid sequence: CASSGVGDLYEQYF.

This clone was observed a few times. The chain uses TRBV5-1 and TRBJ1-4; D may be TRBD1 (6 bases). The germline V gene encodes CDR1 SGHRS and CDR2 YFSETQ. Trimming took off 3 bases at V and 0 bases at J, with 6 bases between the two ends. The CDR3 sequence is 14 residues long. CDR3 in DNA: TGCGCCAGCAGCTCAGGGGCAACTAATGAAAAACTGTTTTTT. Amino acid sequence: CASSSGATNEKLFF.

This clone was seen only once. Additional DNA sequences in this sample encode the identical CDR3. The rearrangement joins TRBV5-4 to TRBJ1-2; 7 positions agree with TRBD1. The CDR3 loop spans 14 amino acids. Unmatched junction bases numbered 3, after V lost 0 bases and J lost 4 bases. Per the germline V gene, CDR1 is SGHNT and CDR2 is YYREEE (reference sequence). CDR3 loop: CASSLAGQAYGYTF. The DNA for the CDR3 is TGTGCCAGCAGCTTGGCTGGACAGGCCTATGGCTACACCTTC.

J is TRBJ1-1 and V is TRBV6-1, with no clear D. The germline V gene has CDR1 MNHNS and CDR2 SASEGT. V lost 8 bases and J lost 4, with 8 bases in between. This CDR3 region has 11 residues. The CDR3 DNA reads as TGTGCCAGCCAGCTCAGCACTGAAGCTTTCTTT. Translation: CASQLSTEAFF.

The chain joins TRBV28 to TRBJ1-2; a possible D gene is TRBD1 (5 bases). The CDR3 is made up of 14 amino acids. Germline lookup yields CDR1 MDHEN and CDR2 SYDVKM. Trimming removed 5 bases from V and 4 bases from J, with 14 bases in between. The CDR3 DNA follows: TGTGCCAGCAGTCCTGGGACGGCCCCCTATGGCTACACCTTC. Translated: CASSPGTAPYGYTF.